This T cell receptor beta chain emerged from a study of T-cell reconstitution after alpha-beta-depleted transplantation in children. Unique molecular identifiers were incorporated when the TCRbeta library was constructed. TCRdb re-analysed the PCR reads in MiXCR, keeping a single row per CDR3 protein. This table holds 550,000 to 600,000 distinct CDR3 sequences, 20% to 25% found once. Germline CDR1 DFQATT, CDR2 SNEGSKA (reference sequence). CDR3 length: 11 residues. V dropped 5 bases and J dropped 8 bases, with 12 bases sitting between them. The chain joins TRBV20-1 to TRBJ1-2; D may be TRBD1 (6 bases). Here the sequenced sample was PBMCs, mostly from graft donor cells, taken 360 days after TCRalphabeta/CD19-depleted stem cell transplant. The receptor's source is a boy in the first two years of life who had a stem cell transplant for acute myeloid leukemia, so the T cells may come from the graft donor. The CDR3 nucleotides read TGCAGTGCTCCTAGGGGGAGCGGCTACACCTTC. Its translation: CSAPRGSGYTF.